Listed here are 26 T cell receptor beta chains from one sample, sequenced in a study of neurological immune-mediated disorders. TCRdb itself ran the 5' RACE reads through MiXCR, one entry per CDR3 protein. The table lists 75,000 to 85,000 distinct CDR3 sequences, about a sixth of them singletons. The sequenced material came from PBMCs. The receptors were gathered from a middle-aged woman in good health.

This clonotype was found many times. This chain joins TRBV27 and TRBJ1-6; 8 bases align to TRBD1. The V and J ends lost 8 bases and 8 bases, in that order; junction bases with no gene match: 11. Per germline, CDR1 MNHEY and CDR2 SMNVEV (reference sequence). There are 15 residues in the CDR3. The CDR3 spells CASRPDRGLYSPLHF. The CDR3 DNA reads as TGTGCCAGCCGCCCTGACAGGGGTTTGTATTCACCCCTCCACTTT.

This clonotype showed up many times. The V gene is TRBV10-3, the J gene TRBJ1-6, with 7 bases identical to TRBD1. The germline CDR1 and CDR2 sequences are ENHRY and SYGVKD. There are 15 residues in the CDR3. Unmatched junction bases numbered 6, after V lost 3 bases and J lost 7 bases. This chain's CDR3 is CAISEPGTANSPLHF. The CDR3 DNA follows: TGTGCCATCAGTGAACCCGGGACAGCAAATTCACCCCTCCACTTT.

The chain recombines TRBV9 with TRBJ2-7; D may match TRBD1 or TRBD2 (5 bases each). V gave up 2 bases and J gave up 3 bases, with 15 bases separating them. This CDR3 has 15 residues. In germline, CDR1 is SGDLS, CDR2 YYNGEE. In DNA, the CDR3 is TGTGCCAGCAGCGTGGCAGCGTGGGGGATCTACGAGCAGTACTTC. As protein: CASSVAAWGIYEQYF.

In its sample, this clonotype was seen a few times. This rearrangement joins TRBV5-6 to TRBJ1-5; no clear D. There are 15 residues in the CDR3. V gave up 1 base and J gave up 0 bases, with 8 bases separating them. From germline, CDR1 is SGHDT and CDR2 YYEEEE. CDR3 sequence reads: CASSLSGYSNQPQHF. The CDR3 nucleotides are TGTGCCAGCAGCTTGTCCGGGTATAGCAATCAGCCCCAGCATTTT.

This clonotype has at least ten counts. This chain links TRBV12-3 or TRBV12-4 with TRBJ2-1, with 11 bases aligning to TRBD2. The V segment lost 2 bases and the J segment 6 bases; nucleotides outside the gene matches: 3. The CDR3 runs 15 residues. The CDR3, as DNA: TGTGCCAGCAGTTTAATAGCGGGGGGGACCAATGAGCAGTTCTTC. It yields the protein CASSLIAGGTNEQFF.

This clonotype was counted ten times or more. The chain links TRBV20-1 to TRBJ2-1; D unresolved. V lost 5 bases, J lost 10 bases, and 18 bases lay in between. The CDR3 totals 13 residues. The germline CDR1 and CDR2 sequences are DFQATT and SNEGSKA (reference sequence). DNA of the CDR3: TGCAGTGCTTATGTGTCTGGTCTGGACGAGCAGTTCTTC. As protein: CSAYVSGLDEQFF.

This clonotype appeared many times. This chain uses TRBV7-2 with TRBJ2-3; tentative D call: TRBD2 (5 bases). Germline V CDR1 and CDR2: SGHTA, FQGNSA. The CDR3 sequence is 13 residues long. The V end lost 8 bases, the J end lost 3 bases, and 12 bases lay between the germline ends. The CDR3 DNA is TGTGCCAGCCCCGACGGGGAGACAGATACGCAGTATTTT. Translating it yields CASPDGETDTQYF.

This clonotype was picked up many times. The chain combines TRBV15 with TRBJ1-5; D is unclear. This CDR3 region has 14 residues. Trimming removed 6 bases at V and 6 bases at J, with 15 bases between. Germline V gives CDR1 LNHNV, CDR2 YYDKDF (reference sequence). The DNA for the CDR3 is TGTGCCACCAGATTGTCAAGAGGGAGTCAGCCCCAGCATTTT. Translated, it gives CATRLSRGSQPQHF.

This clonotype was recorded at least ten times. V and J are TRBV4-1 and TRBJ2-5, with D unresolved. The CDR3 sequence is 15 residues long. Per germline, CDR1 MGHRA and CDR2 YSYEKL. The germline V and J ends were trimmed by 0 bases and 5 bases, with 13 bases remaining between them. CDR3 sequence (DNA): TGCGCCAGCAGCCAAGAAGGTCGGCGGACGGAGACCCAGTACTTC. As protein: CASSQEGRRTETQYF.

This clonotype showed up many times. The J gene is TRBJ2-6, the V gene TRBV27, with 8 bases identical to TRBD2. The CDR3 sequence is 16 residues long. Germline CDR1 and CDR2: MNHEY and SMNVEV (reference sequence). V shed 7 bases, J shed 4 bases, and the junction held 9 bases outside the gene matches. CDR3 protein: CASTLTGGHGANVLTF. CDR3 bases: TGTGCCAGCACCCTTACGGGGGGGCACGGGGCCAACGTCCTGACTTTC.

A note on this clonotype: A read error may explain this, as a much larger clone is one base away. Written as DNA, the CDR3 is TGTGCCAGCAGCTTACCGTGGACAGGGTCTGAGGAGACCCGGTACTTC. Translation gives CASSLPWTGSEETRYF. This chain joins TRBV7-2 and TRBJ2-5, with 8 bases aligning to TRBD1. Per the germline V gene, CDR1 is SGHTA and CDR2 is FQGNSA. This CDR3 is built from 16 residues.

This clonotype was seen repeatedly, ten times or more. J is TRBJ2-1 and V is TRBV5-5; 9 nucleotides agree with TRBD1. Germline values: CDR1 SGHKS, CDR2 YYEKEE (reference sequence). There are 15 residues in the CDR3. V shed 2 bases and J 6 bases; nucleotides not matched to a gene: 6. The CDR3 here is CASSLQGARGNEQFF. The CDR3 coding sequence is TGTGCCAGCAGCTTACAGGGGGCAAGGGGCAATGAGCAGTTCTTC.

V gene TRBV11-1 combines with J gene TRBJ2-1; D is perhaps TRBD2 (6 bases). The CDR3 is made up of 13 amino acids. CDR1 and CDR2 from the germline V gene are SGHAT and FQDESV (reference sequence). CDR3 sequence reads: CVSSLERVDEQFF. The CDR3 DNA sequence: TGTGTTAGCAGCTTAGAGCGGGTAGATGAGCAGTTCTTC.

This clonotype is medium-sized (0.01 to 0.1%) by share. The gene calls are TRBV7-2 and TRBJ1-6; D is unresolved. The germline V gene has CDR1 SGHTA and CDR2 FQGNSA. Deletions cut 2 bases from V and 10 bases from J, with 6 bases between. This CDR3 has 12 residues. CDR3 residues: CASSLRESPLHF. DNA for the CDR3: TGTGCCAGCAGCTTAAGAGAATCACCCCTCCACTTT. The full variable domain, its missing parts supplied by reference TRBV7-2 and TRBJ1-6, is GAGVSQSPSNKVTEKGKDVELRCDPISGHTALYWYRQSLGQGLEFLIYFQGNSAPDKSGLPSDRFSAERTGGSVSTLTIQRTQQEDSAVYLCASSLRESPLHFGNGTRLTVT.

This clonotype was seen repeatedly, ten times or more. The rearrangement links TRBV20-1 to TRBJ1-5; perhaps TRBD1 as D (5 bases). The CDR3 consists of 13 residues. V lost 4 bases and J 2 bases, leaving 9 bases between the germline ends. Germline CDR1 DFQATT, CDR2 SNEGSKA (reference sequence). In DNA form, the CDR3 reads TGCAGTGCTACCCAGGGAGGCAATCAGCCCCAGCATTTT. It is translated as CSATQGGNQPQHF.

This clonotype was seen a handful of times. CDR3 nucleotide sequence: TGTGCCATCAGGGCAGGGGAGTCTGAAGCTTTCTTT. Protein sequence: CAIRAGESEAFF. The chain carries TRBV10-3 and TRBJ1-1; tentative D call: TRBD1 (6 bases). Germline values: CDR1 ENHRY, CDR2 SYGVKD. The CDR3 extends over 12 amino acids. The V gene lost 6 bases and the J gene lost 6 bases, with 11 bases spanning the gap.

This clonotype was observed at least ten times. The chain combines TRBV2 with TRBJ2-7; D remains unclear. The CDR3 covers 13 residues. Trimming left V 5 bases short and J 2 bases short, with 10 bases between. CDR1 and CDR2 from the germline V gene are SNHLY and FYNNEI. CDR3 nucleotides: TGTGCCAGCAGTAGCCCCCTTCCCTACGAGCAGTACGTC. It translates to CASSSPLPYEQYV.

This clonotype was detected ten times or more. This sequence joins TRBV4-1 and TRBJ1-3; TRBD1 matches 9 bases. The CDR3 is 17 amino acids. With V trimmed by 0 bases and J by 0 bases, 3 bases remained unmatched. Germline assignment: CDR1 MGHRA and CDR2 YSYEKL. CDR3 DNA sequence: TGCGCCAGCAGCCAAGAGGGGACAGGGATCTCTGGAAACACCATATATTTT. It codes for CASSQEGTGISGNTIYF.

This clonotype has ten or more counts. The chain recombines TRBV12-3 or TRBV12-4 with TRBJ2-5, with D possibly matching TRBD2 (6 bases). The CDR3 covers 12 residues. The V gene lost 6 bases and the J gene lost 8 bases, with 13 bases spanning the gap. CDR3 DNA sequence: TGTGCCAGCAGCTGGGGGGATGGTACCCAGTACTTC. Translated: CASSWGDGTQYF.

CDR3 DNA sequence: TGCAGTGCCATAGGACCCCAAACATCCCCCTACGAGCAGTACTTC. Its translation is CSAIGPQTSPYEQYF. The genes are TRBV20-1 and TRBJ2-7, with no clear D. From germline, CDR1 is DFQATT and CDR2 SNEGSKA (reference sequence). Trimming removed 6 bases at V and 2 bases at J, with 20 bases between. The CDR3 consists of 15 residues.

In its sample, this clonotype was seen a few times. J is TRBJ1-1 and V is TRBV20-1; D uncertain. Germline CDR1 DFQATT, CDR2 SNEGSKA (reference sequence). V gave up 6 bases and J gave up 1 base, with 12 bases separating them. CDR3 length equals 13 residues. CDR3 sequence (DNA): TGCAGTGCAGCCTGGACGGAGAACACTGAAGCTTTCTTT. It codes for CSAAWTENTEAFF.

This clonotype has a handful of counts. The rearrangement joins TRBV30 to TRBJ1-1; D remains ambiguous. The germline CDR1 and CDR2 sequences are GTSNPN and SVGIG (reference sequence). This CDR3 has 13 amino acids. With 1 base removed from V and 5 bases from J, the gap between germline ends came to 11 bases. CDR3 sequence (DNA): TGTGCCTGGAGTGGTCCTTTCGGTACTGAAGCTTTCTTT. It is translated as CAWSGPFGTEAFF.

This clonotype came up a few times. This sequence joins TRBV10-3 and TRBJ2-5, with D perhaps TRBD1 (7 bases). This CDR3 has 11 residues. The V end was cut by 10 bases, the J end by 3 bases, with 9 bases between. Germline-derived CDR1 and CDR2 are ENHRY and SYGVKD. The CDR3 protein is CASRGEETQYF. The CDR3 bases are TGTGCCAGCAGGGGGGAAGAGACCCAGTACTTC.

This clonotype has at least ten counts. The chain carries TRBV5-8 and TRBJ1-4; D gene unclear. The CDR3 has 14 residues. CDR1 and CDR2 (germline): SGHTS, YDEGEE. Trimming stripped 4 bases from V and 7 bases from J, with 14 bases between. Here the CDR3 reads CASSPEPRREKLFF. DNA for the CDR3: TGTGCCAGCAGCCCCGAACCCAGGCGTGAAAAACTGTTTTTT. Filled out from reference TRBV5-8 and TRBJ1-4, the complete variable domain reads EAGVTQSPTHLIKTRGQQATLRCSPISGHTSVYWYQQALGLGLQFLLWYDEGEERNRGNFPPRFSGRQFPNYSSELNVNALELEDSALYLCASSPEPRREKLFFGSGTQLSVL.

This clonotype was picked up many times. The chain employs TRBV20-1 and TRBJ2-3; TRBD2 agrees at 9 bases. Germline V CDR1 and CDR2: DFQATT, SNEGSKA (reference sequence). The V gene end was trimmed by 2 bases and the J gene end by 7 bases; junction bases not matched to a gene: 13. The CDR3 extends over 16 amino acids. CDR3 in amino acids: CSARPFGAGGLNTQYF. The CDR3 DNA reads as TGCAGTGCTAGACCCTTCGGGGCGGGGGGGTTAAATACGCAGTATTTT.

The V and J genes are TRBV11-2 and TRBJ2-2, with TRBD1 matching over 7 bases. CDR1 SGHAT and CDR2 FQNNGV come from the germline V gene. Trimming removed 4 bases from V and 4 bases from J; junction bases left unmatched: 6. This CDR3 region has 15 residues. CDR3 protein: CASSSLTGITGELFF. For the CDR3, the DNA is TGTGCCAGCAGCTCTTTGACAGGGATCACCGGGGAGCTGTTTTTT.